Given below is one T cell receptor (beta chain) in context. Trimming removed 1 base from V and 3 bases from J, with 7 bases in between. From germline, CDR1 is SNHLY and CDR2 FYNNEI. CDR3 length: 14 residues. The data were taken from a study of blood T cell repertoires in COVID-19. The data were produced by immunoSEQ multiplex PCR, yet TCRdb's version contains in-frame clones alone and is incomplete. The table has some 350,000 clones, almost 90% seen once. The chain has TRBV2 and TRBJ1-5, with unresolved D. Sequenced sample: peripheral blood. This TCR was sampled from a man between 18 and 29 years old with active or convalescent COVID-19. The CDR3 DNA is TGTGCCAGCAGTGAAGGTCAGAACAATCAGCCCCAGCATTTT. Translating gives CASSEGQNNQPQHF.